The present TCR beta chain was sequenced within a study of shared clonotypes between healthy human individuals. Trimming shortened V by 4 bases and J by 1 base, and 11 bases separated the two germline ends. Germline CDR1 SGHNT, CDR2 YYREEE (reference sequence). This CDR3 comprises 14 residues. Produced via immunoSEQ multiplex PCR; TCRdb's table is partial and in-frame only. This table has some 2,500,000 clones, about nine tenths appearing once. The chain employs TRBV5-4 and TRBJ2-5, with D hard to call. The sample was naive CD4+ T cells from PBMCs. Stated subset: CD45RA+ positively selected. The TCR comes from a man in his late teens or twenties in good health. Some clones in this sample may be carry-over from other donors' samples. The CDR3 spells CASSRPESQETQYF. CDR3 nucleotide sequence: TGTGCCAGCAGCCGCCCTGAGAGCCAAGAGACCCAGTACTTC. The variable domain in full, with the rest retrieved from reference TRBV5-4 and TRBJ2-5, is ETGVTQSPTHLIKTRGQQVTLRCSSQSGHNTVSWYQQALGQGPQFIFQYYREEENGRGNFPPRFSGLQFPNYSSELNVNALELDDSALYLCASSRPESQETQYFGPGTRLLVL.